This paragraph reports one T cell receptor (beta chain). Its antigen is unknown. The data stem from a study of OX40 agonist ivuxolimab in advanced cancers. At the level of the study: Dosing consisted of intravenous ivuxolimab at 0.01 to 10 mg/kg every 2 weeks.

The table came from immunoSEQ multiplex PCR; TCRdb's copy has only in-frame clones and leaves some out. The sample carries 15,000 to 20,000 clones, approximately 83% recorded once. The V gene's germline CDR1 is SGHAT and CDR2 FQNNGV. CDR3 length equals 15 residues. V gave up 4 bases and J gave up 8 bases, with 17 bases separating them. Study findings and constraints: In the expanded peripheral T cells, antigen specificity was never determined. Relative to CD4+ cells, CD8+ T cells on average had more expanded clones. Normalized T-cell clonal expansion was also low in a subset of nonresponders.

The gene calls are TRBV11-2 and TRBJ1-4, with D perhaps matching TRBD1 (5 bases). The clonotype originates from an adult with an advanced solid tumor such as melanoma, head and neck, liver or kidney cancer. Sequenced here: CD4+ or CD8+ T cells sorted from blood, sampled in a trial of the OX40 agonist ivuxolimab. The CDR3 bases are TGTGCCAGCAGCTCGCTCACGGGGGGATGGGAAAAACTGTTTTTT. Its translation: CASSSLTGGWEKLFF.